These T cell receptor beta chains were read from a single sample in a study of T cell responses to AZD1222 COVID-19 vaccine. Only in-frame clones appear in the TCRdb table, and some are missing; sequencing was by immunoSEQ multiplex PCR. The table includes around 180,000 clones, roughly nine tenths detected once. The material was peripheral blood, obtained on day 0 of AZD1222 vaccination. All receptors come from an adult in good health. Each CDR3 is given with its conserved first and last residue. Fields, in order: CDR3 DNA, CDR3 protein, clone size, J gene, D gene, V gene. D genes are given only for firm matches. Expanded clones are given a class, and other clones once, few, many or no size at all.

CDR3nt: TGTGCCAGCAGCCAAGAAGCCTGGGACACAAGCACAGATACGCAGTATTTT
CDR3aa: CASSQEAWDTSTDTQYF
abundance: -
j_gene: TRBJ2-3
d_gene: -
v_gene: TRBV3-1/TRBV3-2

CDR3nt: TGTGCCAGCCGTAGGGGGGGCTTCTCCTACAATGAGCAGTTCTTC
CDR3aa: CASRRGGFSYNEQFF
abundance: -
j_gene: TRBJ2-1
d_gene: -
v_gene: TRBV6-5

CDR3nt: TGTGCCAGCAGCGCACGAAACAATACGCAGTATTTT
CDR3aa: CASSARNNTQYF
abundance: -
j_gene: TRBJ2-3
d_gene: -
v_gene: TRBV3-1/TRBV3-2

CDR3nt: TGTGCCACCAGTGGGCCGGTCACAGATACGCAGTATTTT
CDR3aa: CATSGPVTDTQYF
abundance: -
j_gene: TRBJ2-3
d_gene: -
v_gene: TRBV24-1

CDR3nt: TGTGCCAGCAGCTCGGGTAGCAACAACGAGCAGTACTTC
CDR3aa: CASSSGSNNEQYF
abundance: -
j_gene: TRBJ2-7
d_gene: -
v_gene: TRBV9

CDR3nt: TGTGCCAGCGGAACCTACGAGCAGTACTTC
CDR3aa: CASGTYEQYF
abundance: -
j_gene: TRBJ2-7
d_gene: -
v_gene: TRBV6-5

CDR3nt: TGTGCCAGCAGTTACTCGGCAGCCACCTATGGCTACACCTTC
CDR3aa: CASSYSAATYGYTF
abundance: -
j_gene: TRBJ1-2
d_gene: -
v_gene: TRBV6-5

CDR3nt: TGTGCCAGCGGGGGCCTTTACAATGAGCAGTTCTTC
CDR3aa: CASGGLYNEQFF
abundance: once
j_gene: TRBJ2-1
d_gene: -
v_gene: TRBV3-1/TRBV3-2

CDR3nt: TGTGCCAGCAGTTACGGTGGACGGCGGGATGAGCAGTTCTTC
CDR3aa: CASSYGGRRDEQFF
abundance: -
j_gene: TRBJ2-1
d_gene: -
v_gene: TRBV6-5

CDR3nt: TGTGCCAGCAGCTTTGGAGCGGGGGTCTCCGGGGGGACCCAGTACTTC
CDR3aa: CASSFGAGVSGGTQYF
abundance: -
j_gene: TRBJ2-5
d_gene: TRBD2
v_gene: TRBV7-9

CDR3nt: TGTGCCAGCAGCTTCTCCAGGGCTGAAGCTTTCTTT
CDR3aa: CASSFSRAEAFF
abundance: -
j_gene: TRBJ1-1
d_gene: -
v_gene: TRBV7-2

CDR3nt: TGCGCCAGCAGCCAAGTAAGAAACACTGAAGCTTTCTTT
CDR3aa: CASSQVRNTEAFF
abundance: -
j_gene: TRBJ1-1
d_gene: -
v_gene: TRBV4-3

CDR3nt: TGCGCCAGCAGCTTCCCCGGGGGGATGGAGACCCAGTACTTC
CDR3aa: CASSFPGGMETQYF
abundance: -
j_gene: TRBJ2-5
d_gene: TRBD2
v_gene: TRBV5-1

CDR3nt: TGTGCCAGCAGCTTGGGGTTTCGGGGAAACTACGAGCAGTACTTC
CDR3aa: CASSLGFRGNYEQYF
abundance: -
j_gene: TRBJ2-7
d_gene: -
v_gene: TRBV5-6

CDR3nt: TGTGCCAGCAGCTTAGAGGCCAGGACTTATCAGCCCCAGCATTTT
CDR3aa: CASSLEARTYQPQHF
abundance: -
j_gene: TRBJ1-5
d_gene: -
v_gene: TRBV7-2

CDR3nt: TGCGCCAGCCGCCCAAGGGTCGGACAGGTCAGCGAGCAGTACTTC
CDR3aa: CASRPRVGQVSEQYF
abundance: few
j_gene: TRBJ2-7
d_gene: TRBD1
v_gene: TRBV5-1

CDR3nt: TGTGCCAATGCGACTCTTAGCTCCTACAATGAGCAGTTCTTC
CDR3aa: CANATLSSYNEQFF
abundance: -
j_gene: TRBJ2-1
d_gene: -
v_gene: TRBV24-1

CDR3nt: TGTGCCAGCAGGCCCACGCGGGAAGGTGGCTACACCTTC
CDR3aa: CASRPTREGGYTF
abundance: -
j_gene: TRBJ1-2
d_gene: -
v_gene: TRBV27

CDR3nt: TGTGCCAGCAGAAAAGGACAGGAGAGCCACTATGGCTACACCTTC
CDR3aa: CASRKGQESHYGYTF
abundance: -
j_gene: TRBJ1-2
d_gene: TRBD1
v_gene: TRBV5-4

CDR3nt: TGTGCCAGCAGCTTATCGGGGGGCCTGACGATTGAGCAGTTCTTC
CDR3aa: CASSLSGGLTIEQFF
abundance: -
j_gene: TRBJ2-1
d_gene: -
v_gene: TRBV7-9

CDR3nt: TGTGCCAGCAGCCCAGGTACCGGGACAGGGCACTACGAGCAGTACTTC
CDR3aa: CASSPGTGTGHYEQYF
abundance: -
j_gene: TRBJ2-7
d_gene: TRBD1
v_gene: TRBV7-9

CDR3nt: TGTGCCAGCAGCCGAAGCGGGGGGGCAGGATACGAGCAGTACTTC
CDR3aa: CASSRSGGAGYEQYF
abundance: once
j_gene: TRBJ2-7
d_gene: TRBD2
v_gene: TRBV7-3

CDR3nt: TGCGCCAGCAGCTTGGATGGGACAGGGTACAACTATGGCTACACCTTC
CDR3aa: CASSLDGTGYNYGYTF
abundance: -
j_gene: TRBJ1-2
d_gene: TRBD1
v_gene: TRBV5-1

CDR3nt: TGTGCCAGCAGCGCCTCCATATTAGGACTAGCGGGGGATAAAGAGACCCAGTACTTC
CDR3aa: CASSASILGLAGDKETQYF
abundance: -
j_gene: TRBJ2-5
d_gene: TRBD2
v_gene: TRBV9

CDR3nt: TGTGCCAGCAGCGTAGGGGGACAGGGAAACTATGGCTACACCTTC
CDR3aa: CASSVGGQGNYGYTF
abundance: -
j_gene: TRBJ1-2
d_gene: TRBD1
v_gene: TRBV9